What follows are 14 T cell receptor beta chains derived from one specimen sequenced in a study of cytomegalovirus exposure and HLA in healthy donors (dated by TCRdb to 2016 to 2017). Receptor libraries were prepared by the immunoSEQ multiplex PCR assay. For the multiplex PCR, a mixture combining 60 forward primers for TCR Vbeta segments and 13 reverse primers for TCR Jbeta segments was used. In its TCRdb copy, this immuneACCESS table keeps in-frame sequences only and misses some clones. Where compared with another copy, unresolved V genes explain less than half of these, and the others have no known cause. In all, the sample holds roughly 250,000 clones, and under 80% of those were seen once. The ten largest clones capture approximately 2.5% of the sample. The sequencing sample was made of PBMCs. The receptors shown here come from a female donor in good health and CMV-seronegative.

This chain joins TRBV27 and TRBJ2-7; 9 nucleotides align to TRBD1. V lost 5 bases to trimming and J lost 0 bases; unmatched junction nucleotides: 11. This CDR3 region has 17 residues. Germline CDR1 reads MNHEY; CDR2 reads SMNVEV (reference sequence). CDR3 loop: CASSPLDRGKASYEQYF. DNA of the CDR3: TGTGCCAGCAGTCCGCTGGACAGGGGAAAAGCCTCCTACGAGCAGTACTTC.

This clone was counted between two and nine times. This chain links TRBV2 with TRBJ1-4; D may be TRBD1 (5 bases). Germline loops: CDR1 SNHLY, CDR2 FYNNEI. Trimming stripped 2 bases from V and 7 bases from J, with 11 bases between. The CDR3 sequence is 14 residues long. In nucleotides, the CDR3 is TGTGCCAGCAGTGAACGGGGGACGGGTGAAAAACTGTTTTTT. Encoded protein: CASSERGTGEKLFF.

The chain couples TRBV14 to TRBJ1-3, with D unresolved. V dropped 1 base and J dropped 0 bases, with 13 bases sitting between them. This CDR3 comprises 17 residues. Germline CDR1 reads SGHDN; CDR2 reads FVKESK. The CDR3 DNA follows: TGTGCCAGCAGCCAAGTTCACAGTGATATCTCTGGAAACACCATATATTTT. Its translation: CASSQVHSDISGNTIYF.

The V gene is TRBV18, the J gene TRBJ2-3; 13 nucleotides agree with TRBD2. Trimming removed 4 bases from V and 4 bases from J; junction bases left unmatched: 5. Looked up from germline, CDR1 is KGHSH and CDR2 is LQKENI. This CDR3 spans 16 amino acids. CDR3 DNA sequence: TGTGCCAGCTCACTTGGACTAGCGGGAGCCTCAGATACGCAGTATTTT. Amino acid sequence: CASSLGLAGASDTQYF.

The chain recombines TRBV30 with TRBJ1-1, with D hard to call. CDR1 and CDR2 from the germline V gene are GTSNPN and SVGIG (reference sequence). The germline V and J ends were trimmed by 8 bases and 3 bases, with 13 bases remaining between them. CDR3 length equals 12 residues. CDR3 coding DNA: TGTGCCGGGGAGGTAGGGTACACTGAAGCTTTCTTT. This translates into CAGEVGYTEAFF. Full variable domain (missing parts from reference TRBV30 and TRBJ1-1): SQTIHQWPATLVQPVGSPLSLECTVEGTSNPNLYWYRQAAGRGLQLLFYSVGIGQISSEVPQNLSASRPQDRQFILSSKKLLLSDSGFYLCAGEVGYTEAFFGQGTRLTVV.

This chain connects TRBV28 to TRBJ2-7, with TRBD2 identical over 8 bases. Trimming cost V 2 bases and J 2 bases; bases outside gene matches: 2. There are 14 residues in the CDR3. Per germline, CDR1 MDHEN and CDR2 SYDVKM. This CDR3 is CASSLVAGTYEQYF. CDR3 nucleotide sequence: TGTGCCAGCAGTTTAGTAGCGGGAACCTACGAGCAGTACTTC.

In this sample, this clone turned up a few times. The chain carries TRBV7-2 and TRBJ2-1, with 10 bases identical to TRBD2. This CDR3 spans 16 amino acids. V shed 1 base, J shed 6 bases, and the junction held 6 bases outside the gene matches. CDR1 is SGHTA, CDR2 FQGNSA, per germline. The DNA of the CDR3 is TGTGCCAGCAGCTTAGATCGGGTAGCGGGGGGCAATGAGCAGTTCTTC. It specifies CASSLDRVAGGNEQFF. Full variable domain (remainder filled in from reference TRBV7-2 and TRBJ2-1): GAGVSQSPSNKVTEKGKDVELRCDPISGHTALYWYRQSLGQGLEFLIYFQGNSAPDKSGLPSDRFSAERTGGSVSTLTIQRTQQEDSAVYLCASSLDRVAGGNEQFFGPGTRLTVL.

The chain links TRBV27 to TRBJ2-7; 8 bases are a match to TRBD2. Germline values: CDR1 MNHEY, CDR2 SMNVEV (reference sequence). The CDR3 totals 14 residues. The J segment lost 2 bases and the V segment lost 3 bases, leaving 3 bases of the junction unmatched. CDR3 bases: TGTGCCAGCAGTTTCGGCGGGAGGCCCTACGAGCAGTACTTC. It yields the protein CASSFGGRPYEQYF.

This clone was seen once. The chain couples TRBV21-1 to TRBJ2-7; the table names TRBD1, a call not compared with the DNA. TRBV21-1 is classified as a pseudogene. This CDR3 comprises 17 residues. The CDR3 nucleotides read TGTGCCAGCAGCAAGTCGGCGCCGACGAGGGACAGTGGCGAGCAGTACTTC. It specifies CASSKSAPTRDSGEQYF.

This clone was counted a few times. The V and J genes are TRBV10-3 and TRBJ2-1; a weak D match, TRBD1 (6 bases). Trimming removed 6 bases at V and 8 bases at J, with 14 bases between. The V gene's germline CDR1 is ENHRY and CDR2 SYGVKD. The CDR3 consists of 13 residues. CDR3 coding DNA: TGTGCCATCAGCTACAGGGCAGTCGATGAGCAGTTCTTC. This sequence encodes CAISYRAVDEQFF.

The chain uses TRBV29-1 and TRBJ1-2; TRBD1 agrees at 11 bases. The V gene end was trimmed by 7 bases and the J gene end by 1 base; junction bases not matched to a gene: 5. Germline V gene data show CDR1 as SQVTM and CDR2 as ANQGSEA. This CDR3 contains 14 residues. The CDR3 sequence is CSGTGTGGNYGYTF. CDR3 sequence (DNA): TGCAGCGGGACGGGGACAGGGGGTAACTATGGCTACACCTTC.

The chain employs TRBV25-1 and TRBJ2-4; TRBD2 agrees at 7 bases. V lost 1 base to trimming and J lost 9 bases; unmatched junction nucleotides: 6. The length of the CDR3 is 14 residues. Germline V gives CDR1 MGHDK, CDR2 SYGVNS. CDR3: CASSESSGLGIQYF. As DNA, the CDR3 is TGTGCCAGCAGTGAATCTAGCGGACTAGGCATTCAGTACTTC.

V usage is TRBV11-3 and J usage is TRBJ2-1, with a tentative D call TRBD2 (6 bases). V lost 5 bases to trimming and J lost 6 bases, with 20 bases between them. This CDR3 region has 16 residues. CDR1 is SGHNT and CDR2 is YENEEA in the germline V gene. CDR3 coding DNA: TGTGCCAGCAGCCCCCTTGGGCTAGCGCTCTCCAATGAGCAGTTCTTC. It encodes CASSPLGLALSNEQFF.

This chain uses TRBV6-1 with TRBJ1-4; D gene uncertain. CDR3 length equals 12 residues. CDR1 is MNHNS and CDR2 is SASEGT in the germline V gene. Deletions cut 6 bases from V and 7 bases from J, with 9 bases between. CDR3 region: CASSHYPEKLFF. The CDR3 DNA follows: TGTGCCAGCAGCCACTACCCTGAAAAACTGTTTTTT.